This is a list of T cell receptor beta chains from one sample in a study of T cells in Graves' hyperthyroidism and ophthalmopathy. TCRdb fed the multiplex PCR reads into MiXCR, producing one record per CDR3 protein. This table has roughly 250,000 distinct CDR3 sequences, about 14% appearing once. Sample: blood. These receptors were taken from a woman in her thirties or forties with Graves' hyperthyroidism that later progressed to Graves' ophthalmopathy. Both conserved end residues are part of each CDR3. The order of the fields is CDR3 protein, CDR3 DNA, clone size, J gene, D gene, CDR3 length, V gene. D genes are given only for firm matches. Clone size, where shown, is once, few, many, or a class for clones that have expanded.

cdr3_aa: CASTKLGQGFVDTEAFF
cdr3_nt: TGCGCCAGCACAAAGTTGGGACAGGGGTTTGTGGACACTGAAGCTTTCTTT
clone_size: few
j_call: TRBJ1-1
d_call: TRBD1
cdr3_length: 17
v_call: TRBV5-1

cdr3_aa: CASSQGLTGNTIYF
cdr3_nt: TGTGCCAGCAGCCAAGGTTTAACGGGAAACACCATATATTTT
clone_size: NA
j_call: TRBJ1-3
d_call: NA
cdr3_length: 14
v_call: TRBV3-1

cdr3_aa: CASSITGYEQYF
cdr3_nt: TGTGCCAGCAGTATTACAGGGTACGAGCAGTACTTC
clone_size: many
j_call: TRBJ2-7
d_call: NA
cdr3_length: 12
v_call: TRBV27

cdr3_aa: CASTGTGRSETQYF
cdr3_nt: TGCGCCAGCACCGGGACAGGGAGGTCAGAGACCCAGTACTTC
clone_size: many
j_call: TRBJ2-5
d_call: TRBD1
cdr3_length: 14
v_call: TRBV5-1

cdr3_aa: CASSIGGPTGELFF
cdr3_nt: TGTGCCAGTAGTATCGGGGGACCCACCGGGGAGCTGTTTTTT
clone_size: many
j_call: TRBJ2-2
d_call: NA
cdr3_length: 14
v_call: TRBV19

cdr3_aa: CASSQTPGTGGETQYF
cdr3_nt: TGTGCCAGCAGCCAAACCCCCGGGACAGGGGGAGAGACCCAGTACTTC
clone_size: many
j_call: TRBJ2-5
d_call: TRBD1
cdr3_length: 16
v_call: TRBV7-9

cdr3_aa: CASSQDGTSARKSTDTQYF
cdr3_nt: TGTGCCAGCAGCCAAGACGGGACTAGCGCCCGGAAGAGCACAGATACGCAGTATTTT
clone_size: many
j_call: TRBJ2-3
d_call: TRBD2
cdr3_length: 19
v_call: TRBV14

cdr3_aa: CASSFWGLRPNQPQHF
cdr3_nt: TGTGCCAGCAGCTTTTGGGGACTTCGACCAAACCAGCCCCAGCATTTT
clone_size: many
j_call: TRBJ1-5
d_call: NA
cdr3_length: 16
v_call: TRBV7-2

cdr3_aa: CATGVAWGRGSYEQYF
cdr3_nt: TGTGCCACGGGAGTCGCTTGGGGGCGGGGCTCCTACGAGCAGTACTTC
clone_size: NA
j_call: TRBJ2-7
d_call: NA
cdr3_length: 16
v_call: TRBV28

cdr3_aa: CASSLGTGVNQPQHF
cdr3_nt: TGTGCCAGCAGCTTAGGGACAGGGGTCAATCAGCCCCAGCATTTT
clone_size: many
j_call: TRBJ1-5
d_call: TRBD1
cdr3_length: 15
v_call: TRBV7-2

cdr3_aa: CATSDPGLPTTQYF
cdr3_nt: TGTGCCACCAGTGACCCGGGACTACCTACAACGCAGTATTTT
clone_size: many
j_call: TRBJ2-3
d_call: TRBD2
cdr3_length: 14
v_call: TRBV24-1

cdr3_aa: CASSTWTGGWTGELFF
cdr3_nt: TGTGCCAGCAGCACCTGGACAGGGGGCTGGACCGGGGAGCTGTTTTTT
clone_size: many
j_call: TRBJ2-2
d_call: TRBD1
cdr3_length: 16
v_call: TRBV11-2

cdr3_aa: CASSFGSHYEQYF
cdr3_nt: TGTGCCAGCAGTTTCGGGTCCCATTACGAGCAGTACTTC
clone_size: many
j_call: TRBJ2-7
d_call: NA
cdr3_length: 13
v_call: TRBV7-6

cdr3_aa: CASSLSGAQYF
cdr3_nt: TGTGCCAGCTCACTCTCCGGCGCCCAGTACTTC
clone_size: many
j_call: TRBJ2-5
d_call: NA
cdr3_length: 11
v_call: TRBV18

cdr3_aa: CASSHTSGIWRETGYTVNEQFF
cdr3_nt: TGTGCCAGCAGTCACACCAGCGGGATTTGGCGGGAGACAGGGTACACGGTCAATGAGCAGTTCTTC
clone_size: many
j_call: TRBJ2-1
d_call: NA
cdr3_length: 22
v_call: TRBV6-1

cdr3_aa: CASSPISGISRSSYEQYF
cdr3_nt: TGCGCCAGCAGCCCAATAAGCGGGATAAGCAGAAGCTCCTACGAGCAGTACTTC
clone_size: few
j_call: TRBJ2-7
d_call: TRBD2
cdr3_length: 18
v_call: TRBV5-1

cdr3_aa: CASSLTTGANQPQHF
cdr3_nt: TGCGCCAGCAGCTTGACCACCGGGGCCAATCAGCCCCAGCATTTT
clone_size: few
j_call: TRBJ1-5
d_call: NA
cdr3_length: 15
v_call: TRBV5-1

cdr3_aa: CASRELLNTEAFF
cdr3_nt: TGTGCCAGCAGGGAACTTCTGAACACTGAAGCTTTCTTT
clone_size: NA
j_call: TRBJ1-1
d_call: NA
cdr3_length: 13
v_call: TRBV6-1

cdr3_aa: CASMGGGNEQYF
cdr3_nt: TGTGCCAGCATGGGTGGAGGCAACGAGCAGTACTTC
clone_size: once
j_call: TRBJ2-7
d_call: NA
cdr3_length: 12
v_call: TRBV12-3/TRBV12-4

cdr3_aa: CSARGVSYEQYF
cdr3_nt: TGCAGTGCAAGGGGGGTCTCCTACGAGCAGTACTTC
clone_size: many
j_call: TRBJ2-7
d_call: NA
cdr3_length: 12
v_call: TRBV20-1

cdr3_aa: CAWARRDRRSNTGELFF
cdr3_nt: TGTGCCTGGGCACGCCGGGACAGACGCTCGAACACCGGGGAGCTGTTTTTT
clone_size: many
j_call: TRBJ2-2
d_call: TRBD1
cdr3_length: 17
v_call: TRBV30

cdr3_aa: CASSYSFVAETQETQYF
cdr3_nt: TGTGCCAGCAGTTACTCTTTTGTAGCGGAGACCCAAGAGACCCAGTACTTC
clone_size: NA
j_call: TRBJ2-5
d_call: NA
cdr3_length: 17
v_call: TRBV6-2/TRBV6-3

cdr3_aa: CASRASGKIYEQYF
cdr3_nt: TGTGCCAGTCGGGCGAGCGGGAAGATCTACGAGCAGTACTTC
clone_size: many
j_call: TRBJ2-7
d_call: TRBD2
cdr3_length: 14
v_call: TRBV27

cdr3_aa: CASSIAGGNSGTQYF
cdr3_nt: TGTGCCAGCAGCATAGCGGGAGGCAATTCGGGAACGCAGTATTTT
clone_size: NA
j_call: TRBJ2-3
d_call: TRBD2
cdr3_length: 15
v_call: TRBV28

cdr3_aa: CASSLGLAGIKPYEQYF
cdr3_nt: TGTGCCAGCAGCTTGGGACTAGCGGGTATAAAACCCTACGAGCAGTACTTC
clone_size: many
j_call: TRBJ2-7
d_call: TRBD2
cdr3_length: 17
v_call: TRBV11-2

cdr3_aa: CASSLRTGAGRGELFF
cdr3_nt: TGTGCCAGCAGCCTAAGAACCGGGGCCGGGAGAGGGGAGCTGTTTTTT
clone_size: many
j_call: TRBJ2-2
d_call: NA
cdr3_length: 16
v_call: TRBV5-5

cdr3_aa: CASSPMTDSTDTQYF
cdr3_nt: TGTGCCAGCTCACCCATGACAGATAGCACAGATACGCAGTATTTT
clone_size: many
j_call: TRBJ2-3
d_call: NA
cdr3_length: 15
v_call: TRBV18

cdr3_aa: CSAGVGTKTSDLDTQYF
cdr3_nt: TGCAGTGCTGGAGTGGGGACCAAGACTAGCGACTTAGATACGCAGTATTTT
clone_size: NA
j_call: TRBJ2-3
d_call: TRBD2
cdr3_length: 17
v_call: TRBV20-1

cdr3_aa: CASSPDRNQPQHF
cdr3_nt: TGTGCCAGCAGTCCTGACAGGAATCAGCCCCAGCATTTT
clone_size: many
j_call: TRBJ1-5
d_call: NA
cdr3_length: 13
v_call: TRBV28

cdr3_aa: CASSVDALAAYNEQFF
cdr3_nt: TGTGCCAGCAGCGTAGACGCACTAGCGGCGTACAATGAGCAGTTCTTC
clone_size: many
j_call: TRBJ2-1
d_call: TRBD2
cdr3_length: 16
v_call: TRBV9

cdr3_aa: CASSQALWDWDNEQFF
cdr3_nt: TGTGCCAGCAGCCAGGCCCTCTGGGATTGGGACAATGAGCAGTTCTTC
clone_size: many
j_call: TRBJ2-1
d_call: NA
cdr3_length: 16
v_call: TRBV14

cdr3_aa: CASSSRGLTEAFF
cdr3_nt: TGTGCCAGCAGCAGCAGGGGGCTTACTGAAGCTTTCTTT
clone_size: many
j_call: TRBJ1-1
d_call: TRBD1
cdr3_length: 13
v_call: TRBV12-3/TRBV12-4

cdr3_aa: CASSLSGVIGEAQYF
cdr3_nt: TGTGCCAGCAGCTTGAGCGGGGTGATCGGTGAGGCGCAGTATTTT
clone_size: many
j_call: TRBJ2-3
d_call: TRBD2
cdr3_length: 15
v_call: TRBV7-9